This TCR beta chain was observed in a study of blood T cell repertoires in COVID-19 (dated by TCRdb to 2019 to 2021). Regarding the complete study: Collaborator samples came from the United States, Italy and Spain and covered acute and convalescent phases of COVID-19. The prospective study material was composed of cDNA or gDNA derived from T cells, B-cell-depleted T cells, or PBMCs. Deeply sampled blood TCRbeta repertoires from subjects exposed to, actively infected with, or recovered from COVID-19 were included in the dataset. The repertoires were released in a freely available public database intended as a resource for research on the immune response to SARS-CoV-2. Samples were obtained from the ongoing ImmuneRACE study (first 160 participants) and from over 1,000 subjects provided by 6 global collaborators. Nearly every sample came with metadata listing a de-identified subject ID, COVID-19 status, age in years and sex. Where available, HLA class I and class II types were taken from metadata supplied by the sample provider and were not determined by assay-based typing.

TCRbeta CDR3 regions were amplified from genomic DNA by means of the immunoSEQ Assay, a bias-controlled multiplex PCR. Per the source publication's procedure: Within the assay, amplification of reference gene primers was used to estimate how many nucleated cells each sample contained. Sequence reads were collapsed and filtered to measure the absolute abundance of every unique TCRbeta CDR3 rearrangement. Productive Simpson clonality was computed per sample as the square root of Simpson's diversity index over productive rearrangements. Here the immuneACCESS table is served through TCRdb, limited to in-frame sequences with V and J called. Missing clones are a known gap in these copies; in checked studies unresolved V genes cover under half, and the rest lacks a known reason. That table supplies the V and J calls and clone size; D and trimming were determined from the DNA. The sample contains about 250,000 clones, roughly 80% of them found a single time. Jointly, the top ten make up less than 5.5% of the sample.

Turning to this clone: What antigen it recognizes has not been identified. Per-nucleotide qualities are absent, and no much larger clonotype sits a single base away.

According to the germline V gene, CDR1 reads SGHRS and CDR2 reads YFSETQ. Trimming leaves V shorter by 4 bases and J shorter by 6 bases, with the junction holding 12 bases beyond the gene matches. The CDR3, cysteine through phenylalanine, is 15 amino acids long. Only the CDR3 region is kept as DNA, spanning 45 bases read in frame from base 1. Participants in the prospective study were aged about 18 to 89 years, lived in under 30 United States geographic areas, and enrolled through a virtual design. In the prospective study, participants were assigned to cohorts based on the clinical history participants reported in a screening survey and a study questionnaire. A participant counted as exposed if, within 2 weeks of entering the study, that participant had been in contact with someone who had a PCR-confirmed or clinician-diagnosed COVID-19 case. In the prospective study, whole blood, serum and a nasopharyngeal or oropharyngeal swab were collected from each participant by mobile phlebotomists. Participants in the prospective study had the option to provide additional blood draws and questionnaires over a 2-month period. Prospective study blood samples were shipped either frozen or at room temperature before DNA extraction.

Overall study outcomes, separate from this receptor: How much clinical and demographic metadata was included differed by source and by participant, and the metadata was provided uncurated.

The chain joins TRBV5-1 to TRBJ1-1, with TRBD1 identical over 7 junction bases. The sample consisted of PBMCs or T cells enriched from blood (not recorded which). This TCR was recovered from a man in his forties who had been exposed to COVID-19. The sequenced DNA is TGCGCCAGCAGCCTACAAACAGGGGCAAGCGCTGAAGCTTTCTTT. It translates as CASSLQTGASAEAFF.